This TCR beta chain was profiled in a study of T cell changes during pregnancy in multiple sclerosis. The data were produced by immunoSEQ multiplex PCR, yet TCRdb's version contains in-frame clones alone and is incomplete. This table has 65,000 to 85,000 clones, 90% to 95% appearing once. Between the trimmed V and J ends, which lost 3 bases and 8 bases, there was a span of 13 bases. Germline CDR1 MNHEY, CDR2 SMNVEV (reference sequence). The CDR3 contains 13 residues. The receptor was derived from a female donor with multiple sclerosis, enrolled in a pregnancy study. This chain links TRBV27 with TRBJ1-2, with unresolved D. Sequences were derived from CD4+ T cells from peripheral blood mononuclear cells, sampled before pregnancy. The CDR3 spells CASSFGPPGGYTF. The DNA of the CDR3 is TGTGCCAGCAGTTTTGGTCCCCCGGGAGGCTACACCTTC.